This T cell receptor beta chain emerged from a study of radiotherapy plus CTLA-4 blockade in lung cancer. General study findings and limits: Tumor-origin TCR clones grew in blood after radiotherapy plus ipilimumab.

The assay was immunoSEQ multiplex PCR, and TCRdb's table has in-frame clones only and misses some. Here the sample spans about 66,000 clones, under 85% being singletons. The length of the CDR3 is 15 residues. The ends were cut back, 4 bases at V and 0 bases at J, with 11 bases in the middle. Per germline, CDR1 SGDLS and CDR2 YYNGEE. Worth noting for this clone: The antigen is unknown.

The specimen comprised peripheral blood, sampled from a patient treated with radiotherapy plus ipilimumab. The sequence was collected from a human donor with non-small cell lung cancer who had a partial response to radiotherapy plus ipilimumab. The chain employs TRBV9 and TRBJ2-1; D not certain. CDR3 coding DNA: TGTGCCAGCAGCCCAGATGCAAGCTCCTACAATGAGCAGTTCTTC. It encodes CASSPDASSYNEQFF.